This T cell receptor beta chain was captured in a study of T cells after yellow fever vaccination. General observations from the study: Most primary-vaccination clones recurred post-booster (under 98% CD4, about 87% CD8). Although the secondary response was weaker, it peaked faster, at day 5 versus 15.

For TCR, cDNA came from 5'RACE template switching, which added a universal primer site and UMIs. A single record per CDR3 protein comes from TCRdb applying MiXCR to the 5' RACE reads. The sample consists of some 96,000 distinct CDR3 sequences, about 8.8% of them appearing once. The table lists this clonotype with a few counts. The CDR3 runs to 13 residues. Trimming pared 4 bases from V and 6 bases from J, leaving 11 bases between. Germline CDR1 SGHVS, CDR2 FNYEAQ. This clonotype originated in a man in his late teens or twenties who received the YFV17D yellow fever vaccine. The sample consisted of CD8+ T cells not binding an NS4B(214-222) dextramer, sorted from PBMCs, taken around 15 days after the first yellow fever vaccination. V is TRBV7-6 and J is TRBJ2-3, with D possibly called TRBD1 or TRBD2 (6 bases each). The CDR3 here is CASSWLGGDTQYF. DNA for the CDR3: TGTGCCAGCAGCTGGTTAGGGGGGGATACGCAGTATTTT.